Each of the 22 T cell receptor beta chains below was sequenced from the same sample in a study of PD-L1 blockade in urothelial cancer listed by TCRdb under 2017. Per the publication, the time point label means: peripheral blood 6 weeks after treatment start. The method was the immunoSEQ multiplex PCR assay. The immuneACCESS repertoire file appears here via TCRdb, limited to in-frame rearrangements. These files lack a portion of the clones; in checked studies, under half of the deficit traces to unresolved V genes, and the cause of the others is not known. The sample contains roughly 24,000 clones, roughly 89% of them found a single time. The ten largest clones add up to 11% of the sample. The sequenced sample was PBMCs, obtained around atezolizumab (anti-PD-L1) treatment. The receptors originated from a woman aged 60-75 years with urothelial cancer.

The gene calls are TRBV19 and TRBJ2-7; 11 nucleotides line up with TRBD2. With V trimmed by 5 bases and J by 2 bases, 5 bases remained unmatched. This CDR3 is 15 amino acids long. Germline loops: CDR1 LNHDA, CDR2 SQIVND (reference sequence). CDR3 DNA: TGTGCCAGTAGTGGGGGACTAGCGGAGGCCTACGAGCAGTACTTC. Translated: CASSGGLAEAYEQYF.

The J gene is TRBJ2-7, the V gene TRBV5-6; 7 bases fit TRBD1. Germline-derived CDR1 and CDR2 are SGHDT and YYEEEE. Trimming at V came to 4 bases and at J to 11 bases, leaving 15 bases not matched to a gene. There are 14 residues in the CDR3. In nucleotides, the CDR3 is TGTGCCAGCAGCCAGGGACAGTCTTCGGCACTTGAGTACTTC. It is translated as CASSQGQSSALEYF.

The chain has TRBV7-8 and TRBJ2-6; TRBD1 is a possible D gene (6 bases). The CDR3 loop spans 20 amino acids. V was cut by 4 bases and J by 0 bases, with 22 bases left in between. Per germline, CDR1 SGHVS and CDR2 FQNEAQ. For the CDR3, the DNA is TGTGCCAGCAGCTCGATATCAGGGGCCCCGGCGCCCTCTGGGGCCAACGTCCTGACTTTC. Translating it yields CASSSISGAPAPSGANVLTF. Full variable domain (outside the CDR3, taken from reference TRBV7-8 and TRBJ2-6): GAGVSQSPRYKVAKRGQDVALRCDPISGHVSLFWYQQALGQGPEFLTYFQNEAQLDKSGLPSDRFFAERPEGSVSTLKIQRTQQEDSAVYLCASSSISGAPAPSGANVLTFGAGSRLTVL.

The chain couples TRBV29-1 to TRBJ2-1; D might be TRBD2 (7 bases). The CDR3 is made up of 16 amino acids. Germline lookup yields CDR1 SQVTM and CDR2 ANQGSEA. The V and J ends lost 5 bases and 6 bases respectively, with 23 bases between them. The CDR3 DNA follows: TGCAGCGTTCGCCATAAGGGCGGGAGAGGGGGCAATGAGCAGTTCTTC. Translating it yields CSVRHKGGRGGNEQFF.

This clone was seen only once. V usage is TRBV4-3 and J usage is TRBJ2-7, with TRBD1 identical over 9 bases. The CDR3 covers 16 residues. J gave up 2 bases and V 0 bases, and 5 bases lay outside the gene matches. Germline CDR1 and CDR2: LGHNA and YSLEER. In nucleotides, the CDR3 is TGCGCCAGCAGCCAAGATGGGACAGGGAATGCCTACGAGCAGTACTTC. It yields the protein CASSQDGTGNAYEQYF.

The rearrangement joins TRBV4-2 to TRBJ2-3; weak D call: TRBD2 (6 bases). Germline V gives CDR1 LGHNA, CDR2 YNFKEQ. Between the trimmed V and J ends, which lost 6 bases and 2 bases, there was a span of 12 bases. The CDR3 has 14 amino acids. The CDR3 nucleotides read TGTGCCAGCAGGGAGGGCGAGACCACAGATACGCAGTATTTT. Translated: CASREGETTDTQYF.

The chain employs TRBV6-5 and TRBJ1-1, with TRBD1 matching over 10 bases. The CDR3 is made up of 16 amino acids. V was clipped by 0 bases and J by 6 bases; unmatched bases: 7. The germline V gene has CDR1 MNHEY and CDR2 SVGAGI. Written as DNA, the CDR3 is TGTGCCAGCAGTTACTCCCCCGGGACAGGGGCCGCTGAAGCTTTCTTT. Translating it yields CASSYSPGTGAAEAFF.

This clone was seen only a few times. The genes are TRBV19 and TRBJ1-5; D gene uncertain. The CDR3 length is 12 residues. CDR1 and CDR2 (germline): LNHDA, SQIVND (reference sequence). Trimming took 5 bases from V and 2 from J, leaving 4 bases between them. CDR3 DNA sequence: TGTGCCAGTAGTTTCGGCAATCAGCCCCAGCATTTT. It specifies CASSFGNQPQHF.

The chain recombines TRBV5-5 with TRBJ2-7; 9 positions match TRBD2. Unmatched junction bases numbered 7, after V lost 0 bases and J lost 0 bases. CDR3 size: 17 residues. Looked up from germline, CDR1 is SGHKS and CDR2 is YYEKEE (reference sequence). The chain's CDR3 is CASSLDKGLASSYEQYF. For the CDR3, the DNA is TGTGCCAGCAGCTTGGACAAGGGACTAGCATCCTCCTACGAGCAGTACTTC. The full variable domain, with the rest looked up from reference TRBV5-5 and TRBJ2-7, is DAGVTQSPTHLIKTRGQQVTLRCSPISGHKSVSWYQQVLGQGPQFIFQYYEKEERGRGNFPDRFSARQFPNYSSELNVNALLLGDSALYLCASSLDKGLASSYEQYFGPGTRLTVT.

This clone was detected once. The chain has TRBV7-2 and TRBJ1-5; D ambiguous. V lost 3 bases to trimming and J lost 0 bases, with 3 bases between them. Germline values: CDR1 SGHTA, CDR2 FQGNSA. The CDR3 spans 13 residues. The CDR3 region is CASSFHSNQPQHF. The CDR3 DNA reads TGTGCCAGCAGCTTCCATAGCAATCAGCCCCAGCATTTT.

V usage is TRBV7-6 and J usage is TRBJ2-7; tentatively, D is TRBD2 (5 bases). Germline CDR1 and CDR2: SGHVS and FNYEAQ. V was trimmed by 5 bases and J by 1 base, leaving 12 bases between them. CDR3 length: 14 amino acids. The CDR3 DNA is TGTGCCAGCAGCCTTAACGGGGTGTCCTACGAGCAGTACTTC. It translates to CASSLNGVSYEQYF.

The J gene is TRBJ2-6, the V gene TRBV5-1; TRBD2 is a possible D gene (6 bases). The CDR3 has 16 residues. V dropped 0 bases and J dropped 2 bases, with 9 bases sitting between them. Germline CDR1 reads SGHRS; CDR2 reads YFSETQ. The CDR3 sequence is CASSLEGEAGANVLTF. The CDR3 bases are TGCGCCAGCAGCTTGGAAGGGGAGGCTGGGGCCAACGTCCTGACTTTC.

V and J are TRBV5-1 and TRBJ2-5; 12 bases line up with TRBD2. This CDR3 comprises 14 residues. Trimming removed 4 bases from V and 5 bases from J; junction bases left unmatched: 3. In germline, CDR1 is SGHRS, CDR2 YFSETQ. CDR3 in amino acids: CASSITSGRETQYF. In DNA, the CDR3 is TGCGCCAGCAGCATTACTAGCGGGAGGGAGACCCAGTACTTC.

This chain connects TRBV5-4 to TRBJ2-7; possibly TRBD2 for D (6 bases). CDR1 is SGHNT, CDR2 YYREEE, per germline (reference sequence). The V gene lost 4 bases and the J gene lost 2 bases, with 16 bases spanning the gap. This CDR3 has 15 amino acids. CDR3 residues: CASSGTDGGTYEQYF. The CDR3 DNA is TGTGCCAGCAGCGGGACCGACGGGGGAACCTACGAGCAGTACTTC.

The CDR3: CASSFTGYEQYF. As DNA, the CDR3 is TGCGCCAGCAGCTTCACCGGCTACGAGCAGTACTTC. The chain recombines TRBV5-1 with TRBJ2-7; D unresolved. Trimming took 2 bases from V and 3 from J, leaving 6 bases between them. Germline V gene lookup returns CDR1 SGHRS and CDR2 YFSETQ. The CDR3 runs 12 residues.

The V call is TRBV7-3, the J call TRBJ1-1; the match to TRBD1 covers 7 bases. Trimming at V came to 0 bases and at J to 5 bases, leaving 6 bases not matched to a gene. This CDR3 has 15 amino acids. CDR1 and CDR2 (germline): SGHTA, FQGTGA. The CDR3 bases are TGTGCCAGCAGCTTAACGGGCAGGGGGAAGACTGAAGCTTTCTTT. Translation: CASSLTGRGKTEAFF.

V and J are TRBV19 and TRBJ1-2, with TRBD1 as a possible D gene (6 bases). The CDR3 length is 18 residues. Trimming stripped 7 bases from V and 4 bases from J, with 28 bases between. Germline lookup yields CDR1 LNHDA and CDR2 SQIVND (reference sequence). CDR3 sequence: CASTVIRGSGDTSYGYTF. Here the CDR3 DNA reads TGTGCCAGTACGGTAATAAGAGGGTCAGGGGATACATCCTATGGCTACACCTTC.

The chain recombines TRBV13 with TRBJ2-7, with 9 bases that match TRBD1. CDR3 length: 15 amino acids. Trimming at V came to 5 bases and at J to 4 bases, leaving 9 bases not matched to a gene. The V gene's germline CDR1 is PRHDT and CDR2 FYEKMQ (reference sequence). The CDR3 region is CASSPTRDREYEQYF. The CDR3, as DNA: TGTGCCAGCAGCCCGACCCGGGACAGGGAATACGAGCAGTACTTC.

The V and J genes are TRBV18 and TRBJ2-1; 7 nucleotides match TRBD1. V dropped 4 bases and J dropped 5; count of bases not matched to a gene: 8. CDR1 KGHSH and CDR2 LQKENI come from the germline V gene. The CDR3 runs to 15 residues. The CDR3 spells CASSQIEGANNEQFF. Written as DNA, the CDR3 is TGTGCCAGCTCACAAATAGAGGGGGCTAACAATGAGCAGTTCTTC.

The chain's CDR3 is CASSHGQAGIYGYTF. CDR3 nucleotides: TGTGCCAGCAGCCACGGACAGGCTGGAATCTACGGCTACACCTTC. The V and J genes are TRBV28 and TRBJ1-2, with 7 bases matching TRBD1. V was clipped by 6 bases and J by 8 bases; unmatched bases: 15. Germline values: CDR1 MDHEN, CDR2 SYDVKM. This CDR3 is 15 amino acids long.

The table lists this clone with a count of one. This chain links TRBV2 with TRBJ2-3, with 8 bases fitting TRBD2. The V and J ends lost 2 bases and 5 bases, in that order; junction bases with no gene match: 3. The CDR3 runs to 14 residues. Germline V lookup: CDR1 SNHLY, CDR2 FYNNEI. The CDR3 here is CASSELLAGDTQYF. The CDR3 bases are TGTGCCAGCAGTGAACTTCTAGCGGGAGATACGCAGTATTTT.

V is TRBV5-1 and J is TRBJ2-1, with a possible D match to TRBD1 (6 bases). The CDR3 consists of 14 residues. V was cut by 6 bases and J by 4 bases, with 14 bases left in between. CDR1 and CDR2 (germline): SGHRS, YFSETQ. Here the CDR3 reads CASNRQETYNEQFF. The CDR3 DNA sequence: TGCGCCAGCAACCGACAGGAGACTTACAATGAGCAGTTCTTC.